This T cell receptor beta chain originates from a study of T-cell reconstitution after alpha-beta-depleted transplantation in children. Trimming removed 6 bases from V and 6 bases from J, with 9 bases in between. The CDR3 loop spans 11 amino acids. Germline assignment: CDR1 DFQATT and CDR2 SNEGSKA (reference sequence). Molecular barcoding with unique molecular identifiers was used for the TCRbeta library. MiXCR was run by TCRdb on the PCR reads, yielding one entry per CDR3 protein. Altogether about 230,000 distinct CDR3 sequences are present, about 12% being singletons, with the ten largest covering around 2.5%. At least ten counts were recorded for this clonotype.

The sequence came from a human donor who donated a stem cell graft to a child with acute lymphoblastic leukemia. Sequenced here: PBMCs from the stem cell graft donor, sampled from the stem cell graft. The rearrangement links TRBV20-1 to TRBJ1-3; D possibly corresponds to TRBD1 (5 bases). The CDR3 DNA is TGCAGTGCACGGGGGGAAAACACCATATATTTT. The encoded protein is CSARGENTIYF.